This entry describes one T cell receptor (beta chain). There is no known antigen for this receptor. Within one base of it there is no much larger clone, and no base qualities were kept. Trimming at the junction amounts to 0 bases on V and 6 bases on J, and the germline ends lie 8 bases apart. CDR1 SSHAT and CDR2 FNYEAQ were looked up in the germline V gene (reference sequence). The CDR3 starts with the cysteine, ends with the phenylalanine, and has 13 residues. The DNA shown is the 39-base CDR3, in frame from base 1. This sample is drawn from a study of cytomegalovirus exposure and HLA in healthy donors (dated by TCRdb to about 2017). In the study overall: According to a later analysis, the approximately 120 validation repertoires were produced on the same platform as the 666 repertoires of the first cohort. The study aimed to test whether signatures of past pathogen exposure could be identified by cataloging public T cell receptors. Along with the approximately 620-subject first cohort, a separate validation cohort of over a hundred different subjects was used. The study combined high-throughput TCR immunosequencing, statistical association of individual TCRs with disease status, and machine learning to predict cytomegalovirus infection status.

Libraries came from the immunoSEQ multiplex PCR assay. The paper's data handling went like this. A statistical classification framework was built to diagnose cytomegalovirus status from the catalog of TCR beta chain sequences. Sourced from immuneACCESS, this table was stored by TCRdb with only in-frame sequences that have V and J called. A share of the clones is absent; for the studies checked, an unresolved V gene accounts for under half, and the remainder has no known explanation. The V and J calls and clone size were taken over from that table, and D and trimming were inferred from the DNA. This sample holds about 350,000 clones; around 87% were observed only once. Over 1% of the sample comes from the top ten. Broader findings and caveats from the paper: While some public TCRs were present in many individuals, most TCR sequences turned up only very rarely across donors. All 110 or so repertoires were used to score co-occurrence in the validation cohort in a later analysis, because that analysis had no HLA typing for the cohort. Of the cluster scores, about 94% were above 0 in a later analysis, which found that TCRs clustered in the first cohort also tended to co-occur in the 120 validation repertoires. Cytomegalovirus status was reported to be diagnosed by the classifier with high specificity and sensitivity in both the original and validation cohorts. The study gave a list of under 200 TCR beta chains associated with cytomegalovirus. According to the authors, the approach could potentially be generalized to other disease states and immunological phenotypes. In vitro tests confirmed that a few of the cytomegalovirus-associated TCR beta chains recognize cytomegalovirus antigens.

The donors belonged to the validation cohort of about 120 subjects, which was separate from the roughly 670-subject first cohort. The origin of this receptor is a woman aged 25 to 39 in good health and CMV-seropositive. Sequencing used PBMCs. The rearranged segments are TRBV7-7 and TRBJ1-1; TRBD1 is a possible D gene, resting on 5 matching bases. In nucleotides, the sequence is TGTGCCAGCAGCTTAGCGCTGGGGGCTGAAGCTTTCTTT. Translated, this gives CASSLALGAEAFF.